This T cell receptor (beta chain) was observed in a study of CD8 T cells in ankylosing spondylitis. Findings and limits, study-wide: Relatively rare in peripheral blood, disease-linked clones were also CD8+.

Per the germline V gene, CDR1 is LNHDA and CDR2 is SQIVND (reference sequence). J lost 2 bases, V lost 6 bases, and 17 bases had no gene match. The CDR3 has 18 residues. In its sample, this clonotype was seen many times. Antigen: not known. TCRdb reprocessed the 5' RACE reads with MiXCR, giving one entry per CDR3 protein. The table has about 240,000 distinct CDR3 sequences, roughly 8.6% seen once. The TCR originated in a male donor with ankylosing spondylitis or in good health (not recorded which). The chain carries TRBV19 and TRBJ2-3; the match to TRBD1 covers 7 bases. The sample consisted of blood, either unsorted or a sorted T cell fraction (not recorded which). The CDR3 spells CASSPWGPTQGSTDTQYF. The DNA for the CDR3 is TGTGCCAGTAGCCCTTGGGGGCCTACACAGGGGTCCACAGATACGCAGTATTTT. Variable domain in full (rest from reference TRBV19 and TRBJ2-3): DGGITQSPKYLFRKEGQNVTLSCEQNLNHDAMYWYRQDPGQGLRLIYYSQIVNDFQKGDIAEGYSVSREKKESFPLTVTSAQKNPTAFYLCASSPWGPTQGSTDTQYFGPGTRLTVL.